This T cell receptor beta chain was observed in a study of shared clonotypes between healthy human individuals. Only CD45RO-negative cells positively selected for CCR7 counted as naive CD8 cells, so terminally differentiated effector memory CD45RA+ cells were excluded. TCRdb's copy holds only in-frame clones and misses some; the assay was immunoSEQ multiplex PCR. This sample yields some 2,000,000 clones, of which around 96% are seen a single time; roughly 1% belongs to the top ten. Germline V gene lookup returns CDR1 LNHNV and CDR2 YYDKDF (reference sequence). The CDR3 length is 14 residues. Trimming took 3 bases from V and 0 from J, leaving 5 bases between them.

V gene TRBV15 combines with J gene TRBJ1-4; D uncertain. The TCR comes from a man between 18 and 35 years old in good health. The specimen sequenced was naive CD8+ T cells sorted from blood. The chain's CDR3 is CATSSQATNEKLFF. The CDR3 nucleotides are TGTGCCACCAGCAGCCAGGCAACTAATGAAAAACTGTTTTTT.